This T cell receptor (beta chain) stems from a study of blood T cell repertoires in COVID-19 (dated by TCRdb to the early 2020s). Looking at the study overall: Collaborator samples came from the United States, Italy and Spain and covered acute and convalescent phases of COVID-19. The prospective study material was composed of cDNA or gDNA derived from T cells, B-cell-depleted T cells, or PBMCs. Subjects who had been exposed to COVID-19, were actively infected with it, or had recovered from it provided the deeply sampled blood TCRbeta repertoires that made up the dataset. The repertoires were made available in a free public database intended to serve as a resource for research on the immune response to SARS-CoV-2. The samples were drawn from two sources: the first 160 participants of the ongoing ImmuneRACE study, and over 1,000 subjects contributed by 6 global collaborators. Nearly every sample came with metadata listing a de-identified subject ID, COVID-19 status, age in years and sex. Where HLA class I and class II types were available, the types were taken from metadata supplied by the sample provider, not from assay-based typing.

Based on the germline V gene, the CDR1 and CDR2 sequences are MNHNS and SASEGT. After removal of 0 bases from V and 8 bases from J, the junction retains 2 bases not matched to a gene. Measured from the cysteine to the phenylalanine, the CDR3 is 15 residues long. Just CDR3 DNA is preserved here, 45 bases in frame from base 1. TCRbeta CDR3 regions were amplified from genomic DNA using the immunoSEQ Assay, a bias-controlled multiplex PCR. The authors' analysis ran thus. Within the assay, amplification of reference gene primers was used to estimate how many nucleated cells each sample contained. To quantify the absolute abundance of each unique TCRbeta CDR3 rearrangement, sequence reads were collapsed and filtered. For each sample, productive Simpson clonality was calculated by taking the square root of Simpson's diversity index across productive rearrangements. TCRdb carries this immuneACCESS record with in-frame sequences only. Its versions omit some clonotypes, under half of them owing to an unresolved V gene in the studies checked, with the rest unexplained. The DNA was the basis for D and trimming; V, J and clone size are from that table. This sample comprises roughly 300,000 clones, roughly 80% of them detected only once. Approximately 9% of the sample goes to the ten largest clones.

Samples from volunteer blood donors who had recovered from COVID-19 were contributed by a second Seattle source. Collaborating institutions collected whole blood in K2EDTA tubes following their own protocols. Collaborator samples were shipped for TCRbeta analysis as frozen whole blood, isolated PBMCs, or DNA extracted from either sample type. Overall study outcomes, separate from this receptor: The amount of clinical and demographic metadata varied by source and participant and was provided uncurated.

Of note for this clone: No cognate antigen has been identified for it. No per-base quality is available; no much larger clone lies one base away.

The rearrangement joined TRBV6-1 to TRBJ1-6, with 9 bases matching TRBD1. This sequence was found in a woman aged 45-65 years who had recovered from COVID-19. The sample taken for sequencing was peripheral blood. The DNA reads TGTGCCAGCAGTGAAGCGCGGACAGGGGATTCACCCCTCCACTTT. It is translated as CASSEARTGDSPLHF.